The 19 T cell receptor beta chains below were found in one sample sequenced in a study of identical twins. Each CDR3 protein is one row after TCRdb ran MiXCR on the 5' RACE reads. The data contain about 520,000 distinct CDR3 sequences, roughly a fifth of them seen just once; the ten biggest clones take up about 0.91%. The same data also contributed to another study, on T cells expressing NK-cell markers.

Material for sequencing was CD4+ T cells sorted from blood. These receptors came from a woman aged 18-29 years in good health.

Only a few counts were recorded for this clonotype. The gene calls are TRBV2 and TRBJ2-7, with 10 bases aligning to TRBD2. V shed 9 bases, J shed 7 bases, and the junction held 12 bases outside the gene matches. This CDR3 is built from 14 residues. Germline lookup yields CDR1 SNHLY and CDR2 FYNNEI. The CDR3 sequence: CASARTSGAGEQYF. The CDR3 nucleotides read TGTGCCAGTGCCCGGACTAGCGGTGCAGGGGAGCAGTACTTC. The full variable domain, completed using reference TRBV2 and TRBJ2-7, is EPEVTQTPSHQVTQMGQEVILRCVPISNHLYFYWYRQILGQKVEFLVSFYNNEISEKSEIFDDQFSVERPDGSNFTLKIRSTKLEDSAMYFCASARTSGAGEQYFGPGTRLTVT.

This clonotype was recorded a few times. The chain links TRBV6-5 to TRBJ2-5, with no clear D. Germline-derived CDR1 and CDR2 are MNHEY and SVGAGI. There are 12 residues in the CDR3. V dropped 6 bases and J dropped 4 bases, with 9 bases sitting between them. CDR3 sequence reads: CASRGNGETQYF. The CDR3 DNA is TGTGCCAGCAGGGGAAACGGAGAGACCCAGTACTTC.

This clonotype was seen more than once but under ten times. The gene calls are TRBV6-5 and TRBJ2-7; a weak D match, TRBD1 (6 bases). With 3 bases removed from V and 0 bases from J, the gap between germline ends came to 9 bases. Germline values: CDR1 MNHEY, CDR2 SVGAGI. This CDR3 has 14 amino acids. CDR3 coding DNA: TGTGCCAGCAGTTATGGACAGAGCTCCTACGAGCAGTACTTC. It is translated as CASSYGQSSYEQYF.

This clonotype turned up a few times. This chain uses TRBV20-1 with TRBJ1-1; D unresolved. This CDR3 is 13 amino acids long. Trimming cost V 2 bases and J 8 bases, with 15 bases left between them. Germline V gives CDR1 DFQATT, CDR2 SNEGSKA (reference sequence). The CDR3 is CSARNARVREAFF. The CDR3 nucleotides are TGCAGTGCTAGAAACGCTAGGGTGCGGGAAGCTTTCTTT.

This chain joins TRBV12-3 or TRBV12-4 and TRBJ2-7; D is possibly TRBD2 (6 bases). V lost 0 bases, J lost 2 bases, and 11 bases lay in between. The CDR3 extends over 15 amino acids. In DNA form, the CDR3 reads TGTGCCAGCAGTTTAGCCCCTAGCGTAACCTACGAGCAGTACTTC. Encoded protein: CASSLAPSVTYEQYF.

The DNA of the CDR3 is TGTGCCAGCAGCCAACGAATCGACAGGGAAGGCAATGAGCAGTTCTTC. The encoded protein is CASSQRIDREGNEQFF. V and J are TRBV4-2 and TRBJ2-1; the match to TRBD1 covers 7 bases. Germline V gene sequence: CDR1 LGHNA, CDR2 YNFKEQ. Trimming removed 2 bases from V and 6 bases from J; junction bases left unmatched: 10. The CDR3 spans 16 residues.

CDR3 in amino acids: CASSFSQENIQYF. CDR3 nucleotides: TGTGCCAGCAGTTTCTCCCAAGAAAACATTCAGTACTTC. The chain is built from TRBV7-2 and TRBJ2-4; D unclear. Germline loops: CDR1 SGHTA, CDR2 FQGNSA. V was pared by 6 bases and J by 5 bases, with 11 bases between. The CDR3 is 13 amino acids.

This clonotype showed up many times. The V call is TRBV24-1, the J call TRBJ2-3; D gene uncertain. Germline-derived CDR1 and CDR2 are KGHDR and SFDVKD. The CDR3 runs 13 residues. The V gene lost 4 bases and the J gene lost 3 bases, with 7 bases spanning the gap. This chain's CDR3 is CATSDPNTDTQYF. The CDR3 bases are TGTGCCACCAGTGACCCAAATACAGATACGCAGTATTTT.

The rearrangement joins TRBV20-1 to TRBJ1-1; D gene unclear. Germline V lookup: CDR1 DFQATT, CDR2 SNEGSKA (reference sequence). The CDR3 has 13 residues. V shed 1 base and J shed 1 base, with 7 bases lying between them. DNA for the CDR3: TGCAGTGCTAGAGCGGTAGCGAACACTGAAGCTTTCTTT. Translated: CSARAVANTEAFF.

This clonotype appeared a few times. V is TRBV24-1 and J is TRBJ2-3, with 7 bases that match TRBD2. The germline gives CDR1 KGHDR, CDR2 SFDVKD. The CDR3 sequence is 16 residues long. The ends lost 7 bases at V and 2 bases at J; junction bases unmatched: 11. CDR3: CATSQGGGGHTDTQYF. As DNA, the CDR3 is TGTGCCACCAGCCAGGGCGGCGGGGGTCACACAGATACGCAGTATTTT.

This clonotype has at least ten counts. The gene calls are TRBV2 and TRBJ1-5; perhaps TRBD1 as D (5 bases). Germline V gives CDR1 SNHLY, CDR2 FYNNEI. V was cut by 7 bases and J by 7 bases, with 11 bases left in between. CDR3 length equals 12 residues. Here the CDR3 reads CASTEGLQPQHF. CDR3 nucleotide sequence: TGTGCCAGCACCGAGGGGTTACAGCCCCAGCATTTT.

The CDR3 sequence is CASGRQGRAKDHSEQFF. CDR3 nucleotide sequence: TGTGCCAGCGGGCGACAGGGACGGGCCAAAGACCACAGTGAGCAGTTCTTC. The rearrangement uses TRBV6-1 and TRBJ2-1, with 7 bases fitting TRBD1. V trimming: 8 bases; J trimming: 9 bases; junction bases outside the gene matches: 22. Germline V gene sequence: CDR1 MNHNS, CDR2 SASEGT. The CDR3 is 17 residues long.

The genes are TRBV20-1 and TRBJ2-7; a possible D gene is TRBD2 (5 bases). The CDR3 extends over 13 amino acids. V was shortened by 3 bases and J by 2 bases, with 11 bases between the two germline ends. Germline V gene lookup returns CDR1 DFQATT and CDR2 SNEGSKA (reference sequence). The CDR3 DNA follows: TGCAGTGCTAGTCCCCCGGGGACCTACGAGCAGTACTTC. This gives the protein CSASPPGTYEQYF.

This clonotype was observed at least ten times. The chain uses TRBV9 and TRBJ2-7; tentatively, D is TRBD1 or TRBD2 (5 bases each). Trimming pared 4 bases from V and 2 bases from J, leaving 10 bases between. This CDR3 has 13 amino acids. Germline CDR1 and CDR2: SGDLS and YYNGEE. The DNA for the CDR3 is TGTGCCAGCAGCACGGGACCGGCCTACGAGCAGTACTTC. It codes for CASSTGPAYEQYF.

This clonotype was recorded a few times. The CDR3 coding sequence is TGTGCCAGCAGCCCCGGCGATGGCGAGCAGTACTTC. It yields the protein CASSPGDGEQYF. The V and J genes are TRBV7-3 and TRBJ2-7; D is undetermined. The CDR3 is 12 residues long. CDR1 is SGHTA, CDR2 FQGTGA, per germline. V was pared by 5 bases and J by 6 bases, with 11 bases between.

The chain is built from TRBV20-1 and TRBJ2-7; maybe TRBD1 (5 bases). V lost 4 bases and J lost 4, with 17 bases in between. CDR3 length: 14 amino acids. Per the germline V gene, CDR1 is DFQATT and CDR2 is SNEGSKA (reference sequence). CDR3 loop: CSATGLIGVYEQYF. For the CDR3, the DNA is TGCAGTGCTACAGGGCTCATAGGGGTGTACGAGCAGTACTTC.

The CDR3 spells CASSPEGAHYGYTF. The CDR3 DNA is TGTGCCAGCTCACCGGAGGGGGCCCACTATGGCTACACCTTC. V and J are TRBV18 and TRBJ1-2; 7 positions agree with TRBD1. V shed 3 bases, J shed 3 bases, and the junction held 4 bases outside the gene matches. CDR1 and CDR2 from the germline V gene are KGHSH and LQKENI. The CDR3 length is 14 residues.

This clonotype has just a few counts. Written as DNA, the CDR3 is TGTGCCAGCAGCGTAGGTCGAGGTAGCGCAATCTCCTACAATGAGCAGTTCTTC. Its translation: CASSVGRGSAISYNEQFF. This rearrangement joins TRBV9 to TRBJ2-1, with D maybe TRBD2 (5 bases). CDR3 size: 18 residues. Trimming pared 0 bases from V and 0 bases from J, leaving 16 bases between. Germline V gives CDR1 SGDLS, CDR2 YYNGEE.

In its sample, this clonotype was seen a few times. V and J are TRBV10-2 and TRBJ2-7; D perhaps matches TRBD1 (5 bases). V was cut by 3 bases and J by 1 base, with 7 bases left in between. The CDR3 extends over 13 amino acids. Germline V CDR1 and CDR2: WSHSY, SAAADI. This CDR3 reads CASSDSGSYEQYF. The CDR3 coding sequence is TGCGCCAGCAGTGACTCAGGGTCCTACGAGCAGTACTTC.